The 20 T cell receptor beta chains below all came from one sample that was sequenced in a study of cytomegalovirus exposure and HLA in healthy donors. 13 Jbeta primers and 60 Vbeta primers were used for the PCR. The assay was immunoSEQ multiplex PCR, and TCRdb's table has in-frame clones only and misses some. The clone table shows about 140,000 clones, with the ten largest holding more than 0.8%. The sample was PBMCs. The receptors derive from a male donor in good health and CMV-seronegative.

V gene TRBV6-5 combines with J gene TRBJ1-5; D is unclear. The V end was cut by 6 bases, the J end by 7 bases, with 13 bases between. This CDR3 is built from 13 residues. The germline V gene encodes CDR1 MNHEY and CDR2 SVGAGI. The CDR3 sequence: CASSRTILQPQHF. CDR3 DNA: TGTGCCAGCAGCCGCACTATCCTGCAGCCCCAGCATTTT.

The chain couples TRBV19 to TRBJ2-3; no reliable D call. Trimming left V 4 bases short and J 0 bases short, with 11 bases between. CDR1 is LNHDA and CDR2 is SQIVND in the germline V gene (reference sequence). The CDR3 totals 15 residues. The CDR3 coding sequence is TGTGCCAGTAGTAGGGCAGGATCTAGCACAGATACGCAGTATTTT. It is translated as CASSRAGSSTDTQYF.

The chain is built from TRBV6-5 and TRBJ2-7; TRBD1 might be the D (6 bases). Germline V gene lookup returns CDR1 MNHEY and CDR2 SVGAGI. V dropped 2 bases and J dropped 5 bases, with 10 bases sitting between them. The CDR3 has 13 amino acids. This CDR3 reads CASSYDRRHEQYF. CDR3 DNA: TGTGCCAGCAGTTACGACAGGCGCCACGAGCAGTACTTC.

This rearrangement joins TRBV11-2 to TRBJ1-2; no firm D call. The germline gives CDR1 SGHAT, CDR2 FQNNGV. CDR3 size: 14 residues. The V end was cut by 0 bases, the J end by 1 base, with 6 bases between. The CDR3 nucleotides read TGTGCCAGCAGCTTAGAGCCGGTTAACTATGGCTACACCTTC. Protein: CASSLEPVNYGYTF.

The chain joins TRBV7-2 to TRBJ1-2; a weak D match, TRBD1 (5 bases). The V gene's germline CDR1 is SGHTA and CDR2 FQGNSA. V was clipped by 4 bases and J by 0 bases, with 15 bases between them. The CDR3 has 16 residues. The CDR3 reads CASSSYASTANYGYTF. The CDR3 region has the DNA TGTGCCAGCAGCTCATACGCCTCGACAGCTAACTATGGCTACACCTTC.

The rearrangement joins TRBV6-1 to TRBJ1-1; unclear D gene. Trimming took 3 bases from V and 3 from J, leaving 11 bases between them. CDR1 and CDR2 (germline): MNHNS, SASEGT. CDR3 size: 14 residues. CDR3 nucleotides: TGTGCCAGCAGTGATTTAGGAGGACACACTGAAGCTTTCTTT. Translating gives CASSDLGGHTEAFF.

V is TRBV7-2 and J is TRBJ1-2; D is unresolved. Trimming took off 1 base at V and 0 bases at J, with 9 bases between the two ends. This CDR3 has 15 residues. Germline V CDR1 and CDR2: SGHTA, FQGNSA. CDR3 sequence: CASSLGRLSNYGYTF. In nucleotides, the CDR3 is TGTGCCAGCAGCTTAGGCAGGCTATCTAACTATGGCTACACCTTC.

The rearrangement uses TRBV15 and TRBJ2-3; D remains ambiguous. V gave up 1 base and J gave up 5 bases, with 16 bases separating them. The CDR3 consists of 16 residues. CDR1 and CDR2 (germline): LNHNV, YYDKDF (reference sequence). The CDR3 loop is CATSRGPEERIDTQYF. CDR3 DNA sequence: TGTGCCACCAGCAGAGGCCCTGAGGAGCGCATAGATACGCAGTATTTT.

This chain connects TRBV30 to TRBJ1-5, with D maybe TRBD1 (6 bases). The CDR3 spans 15 residues. The V end lost 4 bases, the J end lost 5 bases, and 18 bases lay between the germline ends. Germline assignment: CDR1 GTSNPN and CDR2 SVGIG (reference sequence). Here the CDR3 DNA reads TGTGCCTGGACCCCGGGACATCTGCTTCATCAGCCCCAGCATTTT. Translated: CAWTPGHLLHQPQHF.

V gene TRBV7-9 combines with J gene TRBJ1-1; 7 nucleotides align to TRBD1. The CDR3 loop spans 15 amino acids. Trimming took 4 bases from V and 0 from J; bases not matched to a gene: 5. Germline CDR1 and CDR2: SEHNR and FQNEAQ (reference sequence). CDR3 sequence reads: CASSSNRGMNTEAFF. DNA for the CDR3: TGTGCCAGCAGCTCCAACAGGGGAATGAACACTGAAGCTTTCTTT.

The V gene is TRBV14, the J gene TRBJ1-3; D unresolved. Trimming cost V 4 bases and J 4 bases, with 5 bases left between them. The CDR3 has 12 residues. The germline CDR1 and CDR2 sequences are SGHDN and FVKESK. CDR3 DNA: TGTGCCAGCAGCCTCTCCGGAAACACCATATATTTT. This encodes CASSLSGNTIYF. The variable domain in full, completed from reference TRBV14 and TRBJ1-3, reads EAGVTQFPSHSVIEKGQTVTLRCDPISGHDNLYWYRRVMGKEIKFLLHFVKESKQDESGMPNNRFLAERTGGTYSTLKVQPAELEDSGVYFCASSLSGNTIYFGEGSWLTVV.

This rearrangement joins TRBV6-5 to TRBJ2-1, with 7 nucleotides matching TRBD1. This CDR3 contains 16 residues. Per the germline V gene, CDR1 is MNHEY and CDR2 is SVGAGI. V was clipped by 4 bases and J by 3 bases; unmatched bases: 9. DNA for the CDR3: TGTGCCAGCAGTTTCCAGGGGGAGCGGCGCTACAATGAGCAGTTCTTC. Its protein is CASSFQGERRYNEQFF.

The CDR3 is CAYQREYTGELFF. CDR3 in DNA: TGTGCTTACCAGCGGGAGTACACCGGGGAGCTGTTTTTT. The rearrangement joins TRBV25-1 to TRBJ2-2; 8 nucleotides align to TRBD2. The CDR3 is 13 amino acids. CDR1 is MGHDK and CDR2 is SYGVNS in the germline V gene.

The rearrangement joins TRBV27 to TRBJ1-2, with D tentatively TRBD1 (5 bases). With 5 bases removed from V and 4 bases from J, the gap between germline ends came to 11 bases. Germline CDR1 is MNHEY and CDR2 is SMNVEV (reference sequence). This CDR3 has 13 residues. The CDR3 loop is CASSPPDSYGYTF. In DNA, the CDR3 is TGTGCCAGCAGTCCTCCCGACAGCTATGGCTACACCTTC.

The chain has TRBV19 and TRBJ2-5, with D possibly being TRBD1 (5 bases). The germline gives CDR1 LNHDA, CDR2 SQIVND (reference sequence). The CDR3 runs to 13 residues. V lost 3 bases and J 5 bases, leaving 10 bases between the germline ends. CDR3 coding DNA: TGTGCCAGTAGTATGCAGGGAAGGGAGACCCAGTACTTC. It translates to CASSMQGRETQYF.

A word on this clone: An end of the junction differs from the germline gene, which may be a read error. The gene calls are TRBV9 and TRBJ2-5; TRBD2 aligns across 9 bases. CDR1 and CDR2 (germline): SGDLS, YYNGEE. CDR3 length: 16 amino acids. CDR3 loop: CASSLDSGRTQGTQYF. In nucleotides, the CDR3 is TGTGCCAGCAGCCTCGACAGCGGGAGGACCCAAGGGACCCAGTACTTC.

J is TRBJ1-1 and V is TRBV5-1, with 8 bases fitting TRBD1. The V segment lost 2 bases and the J segment 0 bases; nucleotides outside the gene matches: 3. The CDR3 runs 15 residues. CDR1 SGHRS and CDR2 YFSETQ come from the germline V gene. As DNA, the CDR3 is TGCGCCAGCAGCTTAACACAGGGGGTGAACACTGAAGCTTTCTTT. Translation gives CASSLTQGVNTEAFF.

The chain links TRBV29-1 to TRBJ2-7, with TRBD2 as a possible D gene (6 bases). CDR3 size: 13 residues. V was cut by 4 bases and J by 2 bases, with 12 bases left in between. Germline V gene sequence: CDR1 SQVTM, CDR2 ANQGSEA. The CDR3 protein is CSVVLALTYEQYF. CDR3 bases: TGCAGCGTTGTCCTAGCGCTTACCTACGAGCAGTACTTC.

The chain carries TRBV7-9 and TRBJ1-1; TRBD1 agrees at 7 bases. This CDR3 has 13 amino acids. From germline, CDR1 is SEHNR and CDR2 FQNEAQ (reference sequence). Trimming at V came to 5 bases and at J to 4 bases, leaving 4 bases not matched to a gene. CDR3 DNA sequence: TGTGCCAGCAGCCAAGGGGGCGGCACTGAAGCTTTCTTT. Translating it yields CASSQGGGTEAFF. The variable domain in full, completed from reference TRBV7-9 and TRBJ1-1, reads DTGVSQNPRHKITKRGQNVTFRCDPISEHNRLYWYRQTLGQGPEFLTYFQNEAQLEKSRLLSDRFSAERPKGSFSTLEIQRTEQGDSAMYLCASSQGGGTEAFFGQGTRLTVV.

The chain links TRBV7-6 to TRBJ1-1; D gene uncertain. The V gene lost 5 bases and the J gene lost 1 base, with 8 bases spanning the gap. The CDR3 runs 13 residues. Germline assignment: CDR1 SGHVS and CDR2 FNYEAQ. The CDR3 loop is CASSPRGNTEAFF. The CDR3 bases are TGTGCCAGCAGCCCTAGAGGGAACACTGAAGCTTTCTTT. The complete variable domain, with remaining parts taken from reference TRBV7-6 and TRBJ1-1, reads GAGVSQSPRYKVTKRGQDVALRCDPISGHVSLYWYRQALGQGPEFLTYFNYEAQQDKSGLPNDRFSAERPEGSISTLTIQRTEQRDSAMYRCASSPRGNTEAFFGQGTRLTVV.